The 15 T cell receptor beta chains in this list originate from one sample, sequenced in a study of cytomegalovirus exposure and HLA in healthy donors. The PCR had 60 Vbeta and 13 Jbeta primers. TCRdb's copy holds only in-frame clones and misses some; the assay was immunoSEQ multiplex PCR. The table includes around 140,000 clones, 87% detected once. The sequenced sample was PBMCs. Receptor source: a woman aged 25 to 39 in good health and CMV-seronegative.

This rearrangement joins TRBV4-1 to TRBJ2-3; 10 bases align to TRBD1. CDR3 length: 15 residues. V gave up 4 bases and J gave up 5 bases; unmatched junction bases: 6. Germline V gene data show CDR1 as MGHRA and CDR2 as YSYEKL. CDR3 nucleotide sequence: TGCGCCAGCAGCCGACCGGGACAGGGGAGAGATACGCAGTATTTT. Protein sequence: CASSRPGQGRDTQYF.

This clone showed up just once. V is TRBV7-2 and J is TRBJ2-7, with 9 positions matching TRBD1. The ends lost 5 bases at V and 3 bases at J; junction bases unmatched: 8. Germline V lookup: CDR1 SGHTA, CDR2 FQGNSA. This CDR3 is 15 amino acids long. CDR3 region: CASSVGTGIFYEQYF. CDR3 nucleotides: TGTGCCAGCAGCGTCGGGACAGGGATTTTCTACGAGCAGTACTTC.

CDR3 region: CASSPNWGQGAYEQYF. In DNA form, the CDR3 reads TGTGCCAGCAGCCCAAATTGGGGACAGGGAGCCTACGAGCAGTACTTC. The chain carries TRBV28 and TRBJ2-7; 9 nucleotides align to TRBD1. Germline values: CDR1 MDHEN, CDR2 SYDVKM. The CDR3 has 16 residues. J gave up 2 bases and V 6 bases, and 11 bases lay outside the gene matches.

J is TRBJ1-4 and V is TRBV7-9, with D perhaps TRBD1 (6 bases). Trimming took off 7 bases at V and 8 bases at J, with 14 bases between the two ends. This CDR3 is 13 amino acids long. Germline assignment: CDR1 SEHNR and CDR2 FQNEAQ (reference sequence). The CDR3 loop is CASNRQEAEKLFF. CDR3 DNA sequence: TGTGCCAGCAACCGACAGGAGGCGGAAAAACTGTTTTTT.

The chain recombines TRBV6-5 with TRBJ2-7; D is undetermined. The CDR3 contains 12 residues. Trimming removed 3 bases from V and 4 bases from J, with 7 bases in between. Germline V gene data show CDR1 as MNHEY and CDR2 as SVGAGI. CDR3 sequence (DNA): TGTGCCAGCAGTTATCCGGTGTACGAGCAGTACTTC. Encoded protein: CASSYPVYEQYF.

The V and J genes are TRBV4-1 and TRBJ2-1, with TRBD2 matching 8 bases. Germline values: CDR1 MGHRA, CDR2 YSYEKL. V lost 4 bases and J lost 6; bases outside the gene matches: 11. This CDR3 has 16 residues. As DNA, the CDR3 is TGCGCCAGCAGCCGAGGTGGCGGGGGGTTTGTCAATGAGCAGTTCTTC. It yields the protein CASSRGGGGFVNEQFF.

The chain is built from TRBV7-9 and TRBJ2-1, with TRBD2 matching over 8 bases. V lost 3 bases to trimming and J lost 9 bases; unmatched junction nucleotides: 13. This CDR3 contains 16 residues. Germline V gene sequence: CDR1 SEHNR, CDR2 FQNEAQ (reference sequence). CDR3 coding DNA: TGTGCCAGCAGCTTTAGTTCGGGACTAGGCTCTAGTGAGCAGTTCTTC. Translation gives CASSFSSGLGSSEQFF.

The chain is built from TRBV9 and TRBJ2-1, with TRBD1 matching 7 bases. Trimming at V came to 4 bases and at J to 2 bases, leaving 9 bases not matched to a gene. CDR1 and CDR2 from the germline V gene are SGDLS and YYNGEE. CDR3 size: 16 residues. Written as DNA, the CDR3 is TGTGCCAGCAGCCCAAGGGACAGTCCACCCTACAATGAGCAGTTCTTC. As protein: CASSPRDSPPYNEQFF.

This chain links TRBV6-1 with TRBJ2-7; TRBD1 agrees at 7 bases. V gave up 2 bases and J gave up 2 bases; unmatched junction bases: 6. The germline V gene has CDR1 MNHNS and CDR2 SASEGT. The CDR3 spans 15 residues. CDR3 bases: TGTGCCAGCAGTGAAAGGGGGACAGTTCCCTACGAGCAGTACTTC. This codes for CASSERGTVPYEQYF.

This chain uses TRBV5-4 with TRBJ2-7; 7 bases line up with TRBD2. This CDR3 is 15 amino acids long. Per the germline V gene, CDR1 is SGHNT and CDR2 is YYREEE (reference sequence). With V trimmed by 0 bases and J by 4 bases, 7 bases remained unmatched. In DNA form, the CDR3 reads TGTGCCAGCAGCTTGGGGCTAGCGGACATGTACGAGCAGTACTTC. This translates into CASSLGLADMYEQYF.

The chain is built from TRBV5-1 and TRBJ2-5; D is unclear. The CDR3 runs 13 residues. Germline lookup yields CDR1 SGHRS and CDR2 YFSETQ. Trimming left V 4 bases short and J 2 bases short, with 9 bases between. The CDR3 region has the DNA TGCGCCAGCAGCCCCACCACACAAGAGACCCAGTACTTC. Protein sequence: CASSPTTQETQYF.

The genes are TRBV15 and TRBJ2-3; the match to TRBD2 covers 9 bases. The CDR3 runs 18 residues. Germline assignment: CDR1 LNHNV and CDR2 YYDKDF (reference sequence). Unmatched junction bases numbered 21, after V lost 1 base and J lost 13 bases. Here the CDR3 DNA reads TGTGCCACCAGCAGAGTCCTCGGGCGGGTAGCGGGAGACTTGGGGAAGTATTTT. Translation: CATSRVLGRVAGDLGKYF.

The chain uses TRBV4-3 and TRBJ2-3; D uncertain. The CDR3 covers 13 residues. V was shortened by 2 bases and J by 7 bases, with 10 bases between the two germline ends. Germline CDR1 LGHNA, CDR2 YSLEER. The CDR3 sequence is CASSQLSRYTQYF. CDR3 in DNA: TGCGCCAGCAGCCAACTTTCGAGGTATACGCAGTATTTT.

The chain recombines TRBV27 with TRBJ2-1; the match to TRBD2 covers 13 bases. The trim removed 6 bases at V and 9 bases at J, leaving 11 bases unmatched. Germline V gene lookup returns CDR1 MNHEY and CDR2 SMNVEV (reference sequence). The CDR3 runs to 16 residues. CDR3 DNA: TGTGCCAGCAGAGACCCAACTAGCGGGAGGGCCCCTGAGCAGTTCTTC. It yields the protein CASRDPTSGRAPEQFF.

This sequence joins TRBV10-2 and TRBJ1-5; D uncertain. The germline gives CDR1 WSHSY, CDR2 SAAADI. The CDR3 is 14 amino acids. Trimming took off 2 bases at V and 7 bases at J, with 12 bases between the two ends. The CDR3 coding sequence is TGCGCCAGCAGTGAGCGGGCAGGAGGGCAGCCCCAGCATTTT. This translates into CASSERAGGQPQHF.